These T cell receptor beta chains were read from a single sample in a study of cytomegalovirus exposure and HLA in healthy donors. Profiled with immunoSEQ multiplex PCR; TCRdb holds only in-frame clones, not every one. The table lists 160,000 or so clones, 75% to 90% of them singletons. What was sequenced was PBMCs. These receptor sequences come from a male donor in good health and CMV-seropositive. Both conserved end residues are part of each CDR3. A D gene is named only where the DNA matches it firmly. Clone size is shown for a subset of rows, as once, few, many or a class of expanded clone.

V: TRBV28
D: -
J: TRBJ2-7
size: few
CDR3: CASSLEISRPLF
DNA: TGTGCCAGCAGTTTAGAGATCTCCAGGCCCCTCTTC

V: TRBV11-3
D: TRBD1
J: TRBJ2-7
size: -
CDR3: CASSYGGQVTYEQYF
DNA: TGTGCCAGCAGTTACGGAGGACAGGTCACCTACGAGCAGTACTTC

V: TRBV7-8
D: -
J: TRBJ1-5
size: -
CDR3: CASSPTWGQGQPQHF
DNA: TGTGCCAGCAGCCCGACTTGGGGACAAGGGCAGCCCCAGCATTTT

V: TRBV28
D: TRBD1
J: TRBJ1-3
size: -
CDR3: CASSPGQANTIYF
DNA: TGTGCCAGCAGTCCCGGACAGGCAAACACCATATATTTT

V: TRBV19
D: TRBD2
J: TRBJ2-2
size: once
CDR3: CASSTWEGPSGELFF
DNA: TGTGCCAGTAGTACGTGGGAGGGCCCTTCCGGGGAGCTGTTTTTT

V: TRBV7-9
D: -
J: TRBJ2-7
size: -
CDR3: CSSSLNLPHYEQYF
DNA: TGTTCCAGCAGCTTAAACTTGCCCCACTACGAGCAGTACTTC

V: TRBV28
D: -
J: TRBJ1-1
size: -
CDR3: CASRLGRLNTEAFF
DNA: TGTGCCAGCAGGTTGGGCAGGTTGAACACTGAAGCTTTCTTT

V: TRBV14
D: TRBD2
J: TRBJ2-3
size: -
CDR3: CASSPLRGLTLTDTQYF
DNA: TGTGCCAGCAGCCCTCTCCGGGGACTAACGCTCACAGATACGCAGTATTTT

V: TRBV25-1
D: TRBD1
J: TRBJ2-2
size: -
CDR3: CASSKPGQGIGELFF
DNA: TGTGCCAGCAGTAAACCGGGACAGGGAATCGGGGAGCTGTTTTTT

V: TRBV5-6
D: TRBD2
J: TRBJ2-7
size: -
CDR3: CASSSGLAGVGEQYF
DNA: TGTGCCAGCAGCAGCGGACTAGCGGGAGTGGGGGAGCAGTACTTC

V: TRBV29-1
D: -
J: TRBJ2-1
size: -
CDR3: CSVEVNSGLFSFF
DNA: TGCAGCGTTGAAGTCAATAGCGGCCTGTTCTCGTTCTTC

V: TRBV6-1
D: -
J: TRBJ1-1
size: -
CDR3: CASSPRDTEAFF
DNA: TGTGCCAGCAGTCCCCGAGACACTGAAGCTTTCTTT

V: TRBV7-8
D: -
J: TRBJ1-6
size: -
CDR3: CASSPGRNSPLHF
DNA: TGTGCCAGCAGCCCCGGTCGAAATTCACCCCTCCACTTT

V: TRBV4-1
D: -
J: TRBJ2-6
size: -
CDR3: CASSQDYGGRWANVLTF
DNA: TGCGCCAGCAGCCAAGATTACGGCGGCCGTTGGGCCAACGTCCTGACTTTC

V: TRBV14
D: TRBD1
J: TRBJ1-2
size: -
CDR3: CASSQARQGVGYTF
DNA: TGTGCCAGCAGCCAAGCAAGACAGGGTGTTGGCTACACCTTC

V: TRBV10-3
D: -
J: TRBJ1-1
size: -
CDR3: CATRMNTEAFF
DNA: TGTGCCACCCGTATGAACACTGAAGCTTTCTTT

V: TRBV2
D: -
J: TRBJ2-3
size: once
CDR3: CASRGGPDTQYF
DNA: TGTGCCAGCAGGGGGGGGCCAGATACGCAGTATTTT

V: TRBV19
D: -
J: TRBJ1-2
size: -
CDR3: CASQSSGGLLANYGYTF
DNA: TGTGCCAGTCAATCATCGGGGGGCCTCCTAGCTAACTATGGCTACACCTTC

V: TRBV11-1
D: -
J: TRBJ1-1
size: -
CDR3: CASSLGVSGGTEAFF
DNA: TGTGCCAGCAGCCTGGGGGTTTCCGGGGGCACTGAAGCTTTCTTT

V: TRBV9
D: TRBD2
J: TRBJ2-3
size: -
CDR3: CASSATSGSTDTQYF
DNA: TGTGCCAGCAGCGCAACTAGCGGGAGCACAGATACGCAGTATTTT